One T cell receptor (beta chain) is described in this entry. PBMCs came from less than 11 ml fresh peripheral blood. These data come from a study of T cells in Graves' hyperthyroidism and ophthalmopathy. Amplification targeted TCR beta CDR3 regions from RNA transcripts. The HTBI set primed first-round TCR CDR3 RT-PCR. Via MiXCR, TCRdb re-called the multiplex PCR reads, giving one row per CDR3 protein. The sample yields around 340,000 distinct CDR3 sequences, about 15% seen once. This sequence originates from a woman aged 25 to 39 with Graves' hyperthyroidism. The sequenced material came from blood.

The CDR3 region has the DNA TGTGCCAGCAGCCAAGATGGGGAGCGGAGCTCCTACAATGAGCAGTTCTTC. Protein sequence: CASSQDGERSSYNEQFF. The rearrangement links TRBV3-1 to TRBJ2-1; tentatively, D is TRBD2 (5 bases). V was trimmed by 0 bases and J by 0 bases, leaving 12 bases between them. The CDR3 is 17 residues long. Germline V CDR1 and CDR2: LGHDT, YNNKEL (reference sequence).